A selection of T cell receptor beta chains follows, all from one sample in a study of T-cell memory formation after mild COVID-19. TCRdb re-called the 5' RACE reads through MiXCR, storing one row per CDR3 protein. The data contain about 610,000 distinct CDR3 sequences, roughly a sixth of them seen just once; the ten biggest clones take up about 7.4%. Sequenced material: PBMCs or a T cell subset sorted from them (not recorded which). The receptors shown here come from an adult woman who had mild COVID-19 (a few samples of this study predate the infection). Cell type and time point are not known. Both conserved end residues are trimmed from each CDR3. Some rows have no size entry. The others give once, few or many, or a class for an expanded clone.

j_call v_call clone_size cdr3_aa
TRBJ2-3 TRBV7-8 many ASSLSGNTDTQY
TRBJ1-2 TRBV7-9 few ASSPHLTDNYGYT
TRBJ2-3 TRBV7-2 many ASSMAAGPDTQY
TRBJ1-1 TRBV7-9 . ASSFTNPRDSEAF
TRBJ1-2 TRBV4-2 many ASSQDPTGGLYGYT
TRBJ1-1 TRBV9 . ASSDPRTGVGRTEAF
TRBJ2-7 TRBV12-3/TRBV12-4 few ASSLSGRSEYEQY
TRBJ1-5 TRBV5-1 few ASSLVPGPDQPQH
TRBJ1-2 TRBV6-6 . ASSSDRGGGANYGYT
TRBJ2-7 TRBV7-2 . ASRQPVGGLYEQY
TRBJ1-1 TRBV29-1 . SVALRSGTEAF
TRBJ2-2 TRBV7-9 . ASSSPWGSGELF
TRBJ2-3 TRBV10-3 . ATRDRVGSTDTQY
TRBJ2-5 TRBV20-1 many SAREGTSGLGTQY
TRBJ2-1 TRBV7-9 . ASRYTSGVRDEQF
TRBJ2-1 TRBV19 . ASSIDQASGRAFAFNEQF
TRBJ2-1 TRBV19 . ASSIKWGLPYNEQF
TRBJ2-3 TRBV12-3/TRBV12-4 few ASAPGLTSTDTQY
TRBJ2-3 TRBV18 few ASSPPRQGPSTDTQY
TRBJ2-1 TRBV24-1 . ATSDFRGSDSYNEQF
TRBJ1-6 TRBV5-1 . ASSLGAGQGPVNSPLH
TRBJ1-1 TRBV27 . ASRGFRVREAF
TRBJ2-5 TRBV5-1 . ASRPSSGGLETQY
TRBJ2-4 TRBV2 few ASRRAESDRDIQY
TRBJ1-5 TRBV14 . ASSQVTLQGSGNQPQH
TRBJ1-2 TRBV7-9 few ASSPDTAGLSGGYT
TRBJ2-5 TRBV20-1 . SASTGLGNQETQY
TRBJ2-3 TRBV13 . ASGRGDTQY
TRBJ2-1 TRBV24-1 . ATSDAAGARGEQF
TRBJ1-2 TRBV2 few ASSGGTAFSGYT
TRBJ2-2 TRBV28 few ASSLGTGGSGELF
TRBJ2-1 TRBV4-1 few ASSQGPARYYNEQF